A single sample is the source of the 18 T cell receptor beta chains below, sequenced in a study of shared clonotypes between healthy human individuals. The table came from immunoSEQ multiplex PCR; TCRdb's copy has only in-frame clones and leaves some out. Of more than 400,000 clones in the sample, 81% are singletons; the top ten hold approximately 12%. The sample consisted of PBMCs. These receptors were collected from a woman aged 35 to 49 in good health. Some clones in this sample may be carry-over from other donors' samples.

This clone was recorded once. This chain connects TRBV19 to TRBJ1-3; no clear D gene. The germline CDR1 and CDR2 sequences are LNHDA and SQIVND (reference sequence). The CDR3 covers 13 residues. V was pared by 5 bases and J by 0 bases, with 5 bases between. CDR3 DNA: TGTGCCAGTAGTCGGCTCTCTGGAAACACCATATATTTT. Translated: CASSRLSGNTIYF.

V gene TRBV18 combines with J gene TRBJ2-7; 8 bases line up with TRBD1. Germline CDR1 and CDR2: KGHSH and LQKENI. CDR3 size: 16 residues. The ends lost 6 bases at V and 3 bases at J; junction bases unmatched: 13. Here the CDR3 reads CASSRRLGQGGYEQYF. The CDR3 nucleotides are TGTGCCAGCTCTCGCCGACTAGGACAGGGAGGCTACGAGCAGTACTTC.

CDR3 coding DNA: TGTGCCAGCCCTATAGGGAATAGACAGGGGAATAGTGGCTACACCTTC. Translation gives CASPIGNRQGNSGYTF. The chain is built from TRBV6-8 and TRBJ1-2; 8 bases are a match to TRBD1. Germline loops: CDR1 MNHGY, CDR2 SAAAGT. The CDR3 has 16 residues. Germline trimming cut 8 bases from V and 7 bases from J; bases unmatched to any gene: 18.

The V gene is TRBV30, the J gene TRBJ1-1, with 7 nucleotides matching TRBD1. The CDR3 is 15 amino acids. Germline V gene lookup returns CDR1 GTSNPN and CDR2 SVGIG (reference sequence). Trimming removed 0 bases from V and 1 base from J; junction bases left unmatched: 5. The DNA for the CDR3 is TGTGCCTGGAGTGTACGCCCAGGGGGGAACACTGAAGCTTTCTTT. Translating gives CAWSVRPGGNTEAFF.

This clone has a single count. With only one base between it and a far larger clone, this is likely a read error. Other DNA variants within this sample encode the same CDR3. The genes are TRBV4-3 and TRBJ2-7; 8 nucleotides align to TRBD1. This CDR3 has 14 residues. Trimming at V came to 3 bases and at J to 7 bases, leaving 8 bases not matched to a gene. Per the germline V gene, CDR1 is LGHNA and CDR2 is YSLEER. The chain's CDR3 is CASSHNRGEYEQYF. CDR3 coding DNA: TGCGCCAGCAGCCATAACAGGGGGGAGTATGAGCAGTACTTC.

Points on this clone: Only one base separates this from a far larger clonotype, so it likely reflects a read error. Other DNA sequences within the sample encode an identical CDR3. The genes are TRBV5-6 and TRBJ1-2; D unclear. Germline CDR1 and CDR2: SGHDT and YYEEEE. The CDR3 spans 15 residues. With 9 bases removed from V and 0 bases from J, the gap between germline ends came to 18 bases. CDR3 in DNA: TGTGCCACCCGAAGGCAGTCGCGGGCTAACTATGGCTACACCTTC. Translated: CATRRQSRANYGYTF.

In this sample, this clone turned up many times. The CDR3 spells CASSFSTPYEQYF. CDR3 sequence (DNA): TGCGCCAGCAGCTTTTCCACGCCCTACGAGCAGTACTTC. The chain is built from TRBV5-1 and TRBJ2-7; D gene ambiguous. V lost 2 bases and J lost 2, with 8 bases in between. The CDR3 has 13 amino acids. Per germline, CDR1 SGHRS and CDR2 YFSETQ.

The CDR3 nucleotides read TGTGCCAGCAGGACAGGGTCTAATGAAAAACTGTTTTTT. Encoded protein: CASRTGSNEKLFF. The rearrangement uses TRBV6-5 and TRBJ1-4; 7 bases map to TRBD1. Per the germline V gene, CDR1 is MNHEY and CDR2 is SVGAGI. This CDR3 comprises 13 residues. The trim removed 6 bases at V and 3 bases at J, leaving 1 base unmatched.

This chain uses TRBV7-2 with TRBJ2-2, with 11 bases that match TRBD2. V was clipped by 2 bases and J by 3 bases; unmatched bases: 2. Germline V gene lookup returns CDR1 SGHTA and CDR2 FQGNSA. CDR3 length equals 16 residues. The CDR3 spells CASSLRLAGYTGELFF. CDR3 sequence (DNA): TGTGCCAGCAGCTTACGACTAGCGGGATACACCGGGGAGCTGTTTTTT. Full variable domain (missing parts from reference TRBV7-2 and TRBJ2-2): GAGVSQSPSNKVTEKGKDVELRCDPISGHTALYWYRQSLGQGLEFLIYFQGNSAPDKSGLPSDRFSAERTGGSVSTLTIQRTQQEDSAVYLCASSLRLAGYTGELFFGEGSRLTVL.

The gene calls are TRBV9 and TRBJ1-5; D is perhaps TRBD1 (5 bases). CDR3 length: 16 residues. The V end was cut by 5 bases, the J end by 6 bases, with 21 bases between. The germline V gene has CDR1 SGDLS and CDR2 YYNGEE. Here the CDR3 DNA reads TGTGCCAGCAGTTTAGGGCGGGCAGGGTATAGTCAGCCCCAGCATTTT. As protein: CASSLGRAGYSQPQHF. The variable domain in full, with the rest retrieved from reference TRBV9 and TRBJ1-5, is DSGVTQTPKHLITATGQRVTLRCSPRSGDLSVYWYQQSLDQGLQFLIQYYNGEERAKGNILERFSAQQFPDLHSELNLSSLELGDSALYFCASSLGRAGYSQPQHFGDGTRLSIL.

Points on this clone: A far larger clone differs by one base, so this is likely a read error. CDR3 DNA: TGTGCCGGCAGCCGAGGACAGGGAGGGGAAAAACTGTTTTTT. Its translation: CAGSRGQGGEKLFF. The J gene is TRBJ1-4, the V gene TRBV6-5; 8 bases agree with TRBD1. CDR3 size: 14 residues. Germline V CDR1 and CDR2: MNHEY, SVGAGI.

The CDR3 region is CASSNLASAFEQYF. The DNA for the CDR3 is TGTGCCAGCAGCAACCTGGCGTCAGCCTTCGAGCAGTACTTC. The rearrangement joins TRBV5-6 to TRBJ2-7, with no clear D. Deletions cut 4 bases from V and 6 bases from J, with 17 bases between. The CDR3 contains 14 residues. Per the germline V gene, CDR1 is SGHDT and CDR2 is YYEEEE.

V gene TRBV2 combines with J gene TRBJ1-2; 7 nucleotides agree with TRBD1. The ends lost 8 bases at V and 13 bases at J; junction bases unmatched: 10. CDR1 and CDR2 from the germline V gene are SNHLY and FYNNEI. This CDR3 has 11 amino acids. The CDR3 DNA sequence: TGTGCCAGCTCAGACCGGGACAGCTGCACCTTC. Residues: CASSDRDSCTF. Combining the CDR3 with reference TRBV2 and TRBJ1-2 gives the whole variable domain EPEVTQTPSHQVTQMGQEVILRCVPISNHLYFYWYRQILGQKVEFLVSFYNNEISEKSEIFDDQFSVERPDGSNFTLKIRSTKLEDSAMYFCASSDRDSCTFGSGTRLTVV.

Comment on this clone: A far more abundant clone sits one base away, making this likely a read error. The sample carries other DNA sequences with the same CDR3. The chain joins TRBV28 to TRBJ1-1, with D maybe TRBD1 (6 bases). Germline CDR1 and CDR2: MDHEN and SYDVKM. This CDR3 has 14 amino acids. The CDR3: CATIVGGHNTEAFF. DNA for the CDR3: TGTGCCACCATTGTTGGGGGACATAACACCGAAGCTTTCTTT.

The chain carries TRBV7-3 and TRBJ1-2; TRBD1 agrees at 10 bases. The CDR3 runs to 14 residues. Unmatched junction bases numbered 3, after V lost 5 bases and J lost 3 bases. Germline V gene lookup returns CDR1 SGHTA and CDR2 FQGTGA. In DNA, the CDR3 is TGTGCCAGCAGCCCAGGGACAGGGGACTATGGCTACACCTTC. It codes for CASSPGTGDYGYTF.

A single count supports this clone. The chain uses TRBV6-6 and TRBJ1-2, with 7 bases identical to TRBD1. Germline-derived CDR1 and CDR2 are MNHNY and SVGAGI (reference sequence). The CDR3 runs 15 residues. J was trimmed by 3 bases and V by 5 bases; bases with no gene match: 9. Here the CDR3 DNA reads TGTGCCAGCAGTCAGGGACAGCTAAATTACTATGGCTACACCTTC. It codes for CASSQGQLNYYGYTF.

This rearrangement joins TRBV18 to TRBJ1-1; perhaps TRBD1 as D (6 bases). Germline V gene sequence: CDR1 KGHSH, CDR2 LQKENI. V was cut by 2 bases and J by 3 bases, with 13 bases left in between. The CDR3 runs to 15 residues. This CDR3 is CASSPGGGRDTEAFF. DNA for the CDR3: TGTGCCAGCTCACCAGGCGGGGGGCGCGACACTGAAGCTTTCTTT.

CDR3 DNA: TGTGCCAGCAGCTTGGCAATTAGGGACCCTAGCACAGATACGCAGTATTTT. Amino acids: CASSLAIRDPSTDTQYF. The chain uses TRBV5-6 and TRBJ2-3; either TRBD1 or TRBD2 may supply D (5 bases each). Trimming took off 0 bases at V and 0 bases at J, with 14 bases between the two ends. CDR1 is SGHDT and CDR2 is YYEEEE in the germline V gene. The CDR3 covers 17 residues.